The clone carrying this T cell receptor beta chain was recorded a few times. The source of the sample is a study of patients and donors after allogeneic stem cell transplantation. MiXCR, applied by TCRdb to the RT-PCR reads, yields one record per CDR3 protein. The table shows some 880,000 distinct CDR3 sequences, with 18% occurring only once. The TCR originated in a human donor who was either an allogeneic HSCT recipient or a stem cell or donor lymphocyte infusion donor (not recorded which). It is not recorded whose cells these are; they may come from a transplant donor. The specimen sequenced was blood, either unsorted or a sorted T cell fraction (not recorded which).

Here the CDR3 DNA reads TGTGCCAGCAGTTACGGGCGGAGCACTGAAGCTTTCTTT. Amino acids: CASSYGRSTEAFF. V and J are TRBV6-5 and TRBJ1-1; the D is unclear. CDR1 is MNHEY, CDR2 SVGAGI, per germline. V was cut by 2 bases and J by 4 bases, with 8 bases left in between. The CDR3 is 13 amino acids.